A single sample gave rise to the 26 T cell receptor beta chains below, sequenced in a study of breast tumors, draining lymph nodes, adjacent tissues. Via MiXCR, TCRdb re-called the multiplex PCR reads, giving one row per CDR3 protein. The table includes approximately 60,000 distinct CDR3 sequences, approximately 57% detected once. Sequencing was done on a sample of breast tumor tissue. The receptors come from a female donor with breast cancer. Some clones in this sample may be carry-over from other donors' samples.

The genes are TRBV5-5 and TRBJ1-6; no clear D gene. The CDR3 has 16 residues. Between the trimmed V and J ends, which lost 2 bases and 9 bases, there was a span of 18 bases. CDR1 is SGHKS, CDR2 YYEKEE, per germline (reference sequence). The CDR3 bases are TGTGCCAGCAGCTTTGGATCGGAGGGATCAGGTTCACCCCTCCACTTT. Protein: CASSFGSEGSGSPLHF.

In DNA form, the CDR3 reads TGTGCCATCAGTACCCCAGGGGGCCCAGAGACCCAGTACTTC. Protein sequence: CAISTPGGPETQYF. V and J are TRBV10-3 and TRBJ2-5, with 8 nucleotides matching TRBD1. V gave up 5 bases and J gave up 4 bases; unmatched junction bases: 6. Germline lookup yields CDR1 ENHRY and CDR2 SYGVKD. The CDR3 contains 14 residues.

This clonotype came up many times. The CDR3 DNA reads as TGCAGCGTAAGACAGGGGGCAAACTACGAGCAGTACTTC. This translates into CSVRQGANYEQYF. The chain employs TRBV29-1 and TRBJ2-7, with 10 bases lining up with TRBD1. CDR1 and CDR2 from the germline V gene are SQVTM and ANQGSEA. The trim removed 6 bases at V and 3 bases at J, leaving 5 bases unmatched. This CDR3 has 13 residues.

The chain uses TRBV2 and TRBJ2-6; D remains unclear. Germline CDR1 is SNHLY and CDR2 is FYNNEI. The CDR3 is 12 residues long. With 7 bases removed from V and 4 bases from J, the gap between germline ends came to 5 bases. As DNA, the CDR3 is TGTGCCAGCACCCTGGGGGCCAACGTCCTGACTTTC. This gives the protein CASTLGANVLTF.

The gene calls are TRBV9 and TRBJ2-7; 8 bases match TRBD2. V lost 4 bases and J lost 2; bases outside the gene matches: 5. Germline assignment: CDR1 SGDLS and CDR2 YYNGEE. CDR3 length equals 14 residues. CDR3 residues: CASSQAGAAYEQYF. The DNA of the CDR3 is TGTGCCAGCAGCCAAGCGGGAGCCGCCTACGAGCAGTACTTC.

There are many counts of this clonotype. This chain connects TRBV12-3 or TRBV12-4 to TRBJ2-7; 7 bases are a match to TRBD1. V shed 6 bases, J shed 9 bases, and the junction held 11 bases outside the gene matches. The CDR3 extends over 13 amino acids. DNA of the CDR3: TGTGCCAGCAGAACCCCGACAGGGCCGATGCAGTACTTC. The encoded protein is CASRTPTGPMQYF.

The chain carries TRBV5-6 and TRBJ2-3, with 8 bases lining up with TRBD2. With V trimmed by 1 base and J by 5 bases, 6 bases remained unmatched. Germline assignment: CDR1 SGHDT and CDR2 YYEEEE. The CDR3 loop spans 15 amino acids. CDR3 DNA sequence: TGTGCCAGCAGCTTGCCGGGGGGGCCGGAAGATACGCAGTATTTT. It codes for CASSLPGGPEDTQYF.

This chain uses TRBV7-3 with TRBJ2-3, with TRBD2 matching 10 bases. CDR1 and CDR2 from the germline V gene are SGHTA and FQGTGA. Losses at the gene ends were 10 bases for V and 2 bases for J; bases not matched to a gene: 12. The CDR3 has 16 amino acids. The CDR3 is CATPTDSGGATDTQYF. The CDR3 DNA reads as TGTGCCACCCCGACCGACAGCGGGGGGGCCACAGATACGCAGTATTTT.

The CDR3 bases are TGTGCTATTGATCCCCTTAGCGGGGGGGCCCCAGAGACCCAGTACTTC. This codes for CAIDPLSGGAPETQYF. The V gene is TRBV11-2, the J gene TRBJ2-5, with 11 bases lining up with TRBD2. The CDR3 sequence is 16 residues long. CDR1 and CDR2 (germline): SGHAT, FQNNGV.

This clonotype was recorded only once. The rearrangement links TRBV5-6 to TRBJ1-2; D call uncertain. V lost 0 bases and J lost 3, with 12 bases in between. This CDR3 spans 15 amino acids. CDR1 SGHDT and CDR2 YYEEEE come from the germline V gene. The CDR3 DNA reads TGTGCCAGCAGCTTGGCAGCCCCAGGATACTATGGCTACACCTTC. Amino acid sequence: CASSLAAPGYYGYTF.

On this clonotype: Because the CDR3 is missing its conserved closing phenylalanine or tryptophan, this is likely a read error. The J gene is TRBJ1-6, the V gene TRBV30; 9 bases align to TRBD1. The germline CDR1 and CDR2 sequences are GTSNPN and SVGIG (reference sequence). The CDR3 is 17 amino acids. V lost 2 bases to trimming and J lost 7 bases; unmatched junction nucleotides: 12. The CDR3 bases are TGTGCCTGGAGTCACGTGGGACAGGGTCATCGAAATTCACCCCTCCACCTT. Its translation: CAWSHVGQGHRNSPLHL.

This clonotype was seen at least ten times. The chain has TRBV5-1 and TRBJ2-5; D is undetermined. This CDR3 has 14 residues. The V gene lost 2 bases and the J gene lost 8 bases, with 16 bases spanning the gap. Per the germline V gene, CDR1 is SGHRS and CDR2 is YFSETQ. The CDR3 is CASSLDPWVNTQYF. The CDR3 DNA follows: TGCGCCAGCAGCTTAGACCCTTGGGTAAACACCCAGTACTTC.

The chain uses TRBV7-3 and TRBJ1-6, with TRBD1 as a possible D gene (6 bases). CDR1 is SGHTA and CDR2 is FQGTGA in the germline V gene. V was pared by 4 bases and J by 1 base, with 14 bases between. CDR3 length: 17 residues. The CDR3 nucleotides read TGTGCCAGCAGCTCGGGACGGGGGGCATCCTATAATTCACCCCTCCACTTT. Its translation is CASSSGRGASYNSPLHF.

This chain uses TRBV19 with TRBJ1-6, with TRBD1 as a possible D gene (5 bases). There are 14 residues in the CDR3. V was trimmed by 5 bases and J by 7 bases, leaving 12 bases between them. The germline V gene encodes CDR1 LNHDA and CDR2 SQIVND (reference sequence). DNA of the CDR3: TGTGCCAGTAGTCCGGGACGGGGGAATTCACCCCTCCACTTT. Protein sequence: CASSPGRGNSPLHF.

This chain joins TRBV19 and TRBJ1-3; unclear D gene. V was clipped by 3 bases and J by 7 bases, with 10 bases between them. Germline V gives CDR1 LNHDA, CDR2 SQIVND (reference sequence). The CDR3 runs 13 residues. CDR3 nucleotides: TGTGCCAGTAGTATGGAGGCCAGGAACACCATATATTTT. Translating gives CASSMEARNTIYF.

The chain links TRBV19 to TRBJ2-1; possibly TRBD1 for D (6 bases). Trimming cost V 6 bases and J 5 bases, with 11 bases left between them. In germline, CDR1 is LNHDA, CDR2 SQIVND (reference sequence). The CDR3 has 13 residues. CDR3 in amino acids: CASRGDTDNEQFF. The CDR3 nucleotides are TGTGCCAGTAGGGGGGACACTGACAATGAGCAGTTCTTC.

This clonotype was detected ten times or more. This sequence joins TRBV20-1 and TRBJ2-5; D possibly uses TRBD1 or TRBD2 (5 bases each). CDR3 size: 15 residues. Germline CDR1 and CDR2: DFQATT and SNEGSKA (reference sequence). Trimming took 5 bases from V and 1 from J, leaving 17 bases between them. The CDR3 spells CSAGLGGWGQETQYF. CDR3 bases: TGCAGTGCTGGCCTTGGGGGTTGGGGCCAAGAGACCCAGTACTTC.

The chain joins TRBV12-3 or TRBV12-4 to TRBJ2-3; D remains unclear. V lost 4 bases and J 0 bases, leaving 8 bases between the germline ends. CDR3 length: 14 amino acids. The CDR3 here is CASSSTDSTDTQYF. The CDR3 DNA reads as TGTGCCAGCAGTTCGACTGATAGCACAGATACGCAGTATTTT.

The V and J genes are TRBV9 and TRBJ2-7; D gene unclear. V lost 3 bases and J lost 2, with 12 bases in between. This CDR3 has 14 residues. Germline V gives CDR1 SGDLS, CDR2 YYNGEE. This chain's CDR3 is CASSAQGSTYEQYF. The CDR3 coding sequence is TGTGCCAGCAGCGCCCAAGGCAGTACCTACGAGCAGTACTTC.

The chain joins TRBV7-2 to TRBJ2-2; D perhaps matches TRBD1 (6 bases). V was pared by 6 bases and J by 3 bases, with 8 bases between. Germline values: CDR1 SGHTA, CDR2 FQGNSA. The CDR3 is 13 amino acids. The CDR3 region is CASRGQYTGELFF. The CDR3 bases are TGTGCCAGCAGGGGACAATACACCGGGGAGCTGTTTTTT.

V is TRBV16 and J is TRBJ1-2, with a possible D match to TRBD1 (6 bases). Germline V CDR1 and CDR2: KGHSY, FQNENV. The CDR3 is made up of 14 amino acids. The V and J ends lost 2 bases and 1 base respectively, with 8 bases between them. The CDR3 sequence: CASSQTGSNYGYTF. CDR3 nucleotides: TGTGCCAGCAGCCAAACAGGGAGTAACTATGGCTACACCTTC.

CDR3 nucleotides: TGTGCCACCAGCAGATCTCCTGTGACAGGGCGTGTGCAGCCCCAGCATTTT. Its protein product is CATSRSPVTGRVQPQHF. The rearrangement links TRBV15 to TRBJ1-5; 7 bases are a match to TRBD1. The CDR3 loop spans 17 amino acids. V shed 2 bases, J shed 7 bases, and the junction held 14 bases outside the gene matches. Germline V gene data show CDR1 as LNHNV and CDR2 as YYDKDF (reference sequence).

This clonotype appeared many times. This chain connects TRBV6-2 or TRBV6-3 to TRBJ2-3; 11 bases agree with TRBD2. The V gene end was trimmed by 0 bases and the J gene end by 6 bases; junction bases not matched to a gene: 5. This CDR3 comprises 16 residues. From germline, CDR1 is MNHEY and CDR2 SVGEGT. The CDR3 sequence is CASSYSKTSGGDTQYF. CDR3 nucleotide sequence: TGTGCCAGCAGTTACTCGAAAACTAGCGGGGGTGATACGCAGTATTTT.

V usage is TRBV9 and J usage is TRBJ1-2; tentatively, D is TRBD1 (5 bases). With 0 bases removed from V and 6 bases from J, the gap between germline ends came to 12 bases. The length of the CDR3 is 14 residues. Germline lookup yields CDR1 SGDLS and CDR2 YYNGEE. The CDR3 coding sequence is TGTGCCAGCAGCGTAGGAGCGGGGGTGGATGGCTACACCTTC. This translates into CASSVGAGVDGYTF.

This chain uses TRBV20-1 with TRBJ1-2, with 9 bases aligning to TRBD1. The germline CDR1 and CDR2 sequences are DFQATT and SNEGSKA (reference sequence). The junction had 8 bases not matched to a gene; V was cut back by 4 bases and J by 8 bases. This CDR3 is built from 13 residues. The CDR3 loop reads CSAKRTGARGYTF. For the CDR3, the DNA is TGCAGTGCTAAACGGACAGGGGCGCGGGGCTACACCTTC.

This clonotype was picked up many times. This chain joins TRBV28 and TRBJ2-1; 10 bases align to TRBD2. The CDR3 contains 13 residues. Germline CDR1 reads MDHEN; CDR2 reads SYDVKM. V dropped 10 bases and J dropped 4; count of bases not matched to a gene: 4. CDR3 loop: CATKTSGYNEQFF. DNA for the CDR3: TGTGCCACAAAGACTAGCGGGTACAATGAGCAGTTCTTC.